Below, one TCR beta chain is given with its context. The data derive from a study of blood T cell repertoires in COVID-19. The repertoire was sequenced with immunoSEQ multiplex PCR; TCRdb's copy has only in-frame clones and lacks some. Here the sample spans over 250,000 clones, about 81% being singletons. In germline, CDR1 is KGHDR, CDR2 SFDVKD. The ends were cut back, 1 base at V and 2 bases at J, with 7 bases in the middle. The CDR3 length is 14 residues. Living in 24 US areas, the participants were between about 18 and 95 years of age. This chain links TRBV24-1 with TRBJ1-2, with D perhaps matching TRBD1 (6 bases). Sequences were obtained from PBMCs or T cells enriched from blood (not recorded which). The receptor comes from a man in his thirties or forties with acute COVID-19. In DNA, the CDR3 is TGTGCCACCAGTGATTTTGGGGGCAACTATGGCTACACCTTC. It translates to CATSDFGGNYGYTF.